The clone carrying this T cell receptor (beta chain) came up many times. Alongside a J-beta primer mix, a sample-barcoded 5' primer served in a second PCR lasting about 7 to 12 cycles. Each cDNA molecule, via a template-switch adaptor with 12 random nucleotides, was tagged. TCRdb re-called the 5' RACE reads through MiXCR, storing one row per CDR3 protein. The sample lists approximately 320,000 distinct CDR3 sequences, 27% seen once, with roughly 28% in the top ten. This record belongs to a study of blood T cells in healthy people across ages. The authors isolated at least 7 million PBMCs per sample. The germline V gene has CDR1 MGHRA and CDR2 YSYEKL. The CDR3 contains 14 residues. V lost 4 bases to trimming and J lost 5 bases; unmatched junction nucleotides: 6.

The TCR was taken from a woman in her seventies in good health. This chain uses TRBV4-1 with TRBJ2-5; the match to TRBD2 covers 8 bases. The source material was blood. The CDR3 loop reads CASSRLGLGETQYF. The CDR3 DNA follows: TGCGCCAGCAGCCGGTTGGGACTAGGGGAGACCCAGTACTTC.